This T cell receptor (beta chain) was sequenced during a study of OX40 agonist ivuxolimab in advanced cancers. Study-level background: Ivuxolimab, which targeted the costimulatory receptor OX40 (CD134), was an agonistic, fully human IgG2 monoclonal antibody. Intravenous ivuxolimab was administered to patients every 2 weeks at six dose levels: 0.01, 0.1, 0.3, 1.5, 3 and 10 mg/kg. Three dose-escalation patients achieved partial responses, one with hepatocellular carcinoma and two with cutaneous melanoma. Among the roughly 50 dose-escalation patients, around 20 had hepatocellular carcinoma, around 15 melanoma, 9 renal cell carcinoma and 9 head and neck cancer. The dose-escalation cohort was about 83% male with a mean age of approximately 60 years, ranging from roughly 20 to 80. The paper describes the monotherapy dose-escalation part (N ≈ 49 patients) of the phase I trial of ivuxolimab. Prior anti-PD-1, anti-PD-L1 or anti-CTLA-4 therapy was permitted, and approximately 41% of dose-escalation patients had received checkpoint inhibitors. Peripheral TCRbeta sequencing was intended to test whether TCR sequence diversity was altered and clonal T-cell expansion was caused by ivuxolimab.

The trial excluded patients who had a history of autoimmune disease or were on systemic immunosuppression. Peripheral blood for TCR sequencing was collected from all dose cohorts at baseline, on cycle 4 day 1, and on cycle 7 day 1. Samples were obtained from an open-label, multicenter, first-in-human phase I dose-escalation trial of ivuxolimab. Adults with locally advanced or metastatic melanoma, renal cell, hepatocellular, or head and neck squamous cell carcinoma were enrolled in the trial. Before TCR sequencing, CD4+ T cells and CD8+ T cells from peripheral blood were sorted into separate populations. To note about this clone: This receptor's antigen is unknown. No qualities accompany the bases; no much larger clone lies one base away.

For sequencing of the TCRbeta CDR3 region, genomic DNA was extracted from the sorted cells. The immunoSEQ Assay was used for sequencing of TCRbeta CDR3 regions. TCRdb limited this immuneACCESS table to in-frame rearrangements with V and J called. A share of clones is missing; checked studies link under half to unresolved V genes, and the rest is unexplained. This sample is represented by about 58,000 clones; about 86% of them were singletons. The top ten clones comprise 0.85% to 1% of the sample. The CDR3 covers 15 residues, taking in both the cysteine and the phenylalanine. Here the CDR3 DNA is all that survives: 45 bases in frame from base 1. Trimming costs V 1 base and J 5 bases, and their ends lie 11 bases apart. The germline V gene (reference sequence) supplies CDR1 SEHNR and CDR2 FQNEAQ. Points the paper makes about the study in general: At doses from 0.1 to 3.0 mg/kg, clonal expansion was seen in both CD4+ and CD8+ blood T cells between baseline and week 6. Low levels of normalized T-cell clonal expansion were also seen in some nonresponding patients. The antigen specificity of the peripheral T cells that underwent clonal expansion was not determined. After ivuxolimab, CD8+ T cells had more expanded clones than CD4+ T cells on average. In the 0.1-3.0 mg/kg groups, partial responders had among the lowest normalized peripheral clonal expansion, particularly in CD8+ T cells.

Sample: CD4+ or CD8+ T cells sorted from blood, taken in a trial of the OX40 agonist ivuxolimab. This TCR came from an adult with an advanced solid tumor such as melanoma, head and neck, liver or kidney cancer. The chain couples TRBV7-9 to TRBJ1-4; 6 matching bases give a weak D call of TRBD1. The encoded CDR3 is CASSLDGQSNEKLFF. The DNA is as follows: TGTGCCAGCAGCTTAGATGGACAGTCGAATGAAAAACTGTTTTTT.